A single sample is the source of the 4 T cell receptor beta chains below, sequenced in a study of blood T cell repertoires in COVID-19. Profiling relied on immunoSEQ multiplex PCR, and the TCRdb table lists in-frame clones only, not all of them. The sample contains about 170,000 clones, over 80% of which appear only once. The sequencing sample was made of peripheral blood. The receptors originated from a woman aged 70-85 years with acute or convalescent COVID-19.

The CDR3 DNA sequence: TGTGCCAGCAGCCCCTGGGGGGTTGGGAATGAGCAGTTCTTC. It is translated as CASSPWGVGNEQFF. The rearrangement links TRBV3-1 (or the pseudogene TRBV3-2) to TRBJ2-1; a weak D match, TRBD2 (6 bases). V was shortened by 4 bases and J by 7 bases, with 14 bases between the two germline ends. The germline V gene encodes CDR1 LGHDT and CDR2 YNNKEL (reference sequence). This CDR3 has 14 amino acids.

The J gene is TRBJ1-1, the V gene TRBV30; 8 nucleotides line up with TRBD1. Unmatched junction bases numbered 11, after V lost 2 bases and J lost 6 bases. The CDR3 is 15 residues long. Germline-derived CDR1 and CDR2 are GTSNPN and SVGIG (reference sequence). The CDR3 DNA reads as TGTGCCTGGAGTATCCTGGACAGGGAAGGCTCTGAAGCTTTCTTT. It yields the protein CAWSILDREGSEAFF.

The genes are TRBV7-2 and TRBJ2-1; 7 bases are shared with TRBD2. Germline V gene sequence: CDR1 SGHTA, CDR2 FQGNSA. Germline trimming cut 2 bases from V and 4 bases from J; bases unmatched to any gene: 5. The CDR3 loop spans 15 amino acids. CDR3 sequence: CASSLSGDAYNEQFF. The CDR3, as DNA: TGTGCCAGCAGCTTAAGCGGGGACGCATACAATGAGCAGTTCTTC.

The V call is TRBV18, the J call TRBJ2-1; 9 bases fit TRBD1. Losses at the gene ends were 5 bases for V and 15 bases for J; bases not matched to a gene: 8. The CDR3 has 12 residues. Per the germline V gene, CDR1 is KGHSH and CDR2 is LQKENI. The CDR3 nucleotides are TGTGCCAGCTCAGGGACAGGGTCCGAACGGTTCTTC. Translated, it gives CASSGTGSERFF.